This T cell receptor (beta chain) was found in a study of blood T cell repertoires in COVID-19. At the level of the study: Nucleic acid was either cDNA or gDNA, and it came from T cells, B-cell-depleted T cells, or PBMCs.

Libraries were prepared by immunoSEQ multiplex PCR; TCRdb keeps only in-frame clonotypes and omits some of them. Here the sample spans some 34,000 clones, about 85% being singletons. The CDR3 has 15 amino acids. Germline CDR1 is SGHNT and CDR2 is YYREEE (reference sequence). Trimming shortened V by 2 bases and J by 5 bases, and 14 bases separated the two germline ends. The chain employs TRBV5-4 and TRBJ2-1, with D possibly being TRBD1 (6 bases). The sample consisted of peripheral blood. The clonotype was recovered from a human donor in a cohort sampled during active COVID-19. The chain's CDR3 is CASSFAQGEDNEQFF. CDR3 DNA sequence: TGTGCCAGCAGCTTTGCACAGGGCGAGGACAATGAGCAGTTCTTC.